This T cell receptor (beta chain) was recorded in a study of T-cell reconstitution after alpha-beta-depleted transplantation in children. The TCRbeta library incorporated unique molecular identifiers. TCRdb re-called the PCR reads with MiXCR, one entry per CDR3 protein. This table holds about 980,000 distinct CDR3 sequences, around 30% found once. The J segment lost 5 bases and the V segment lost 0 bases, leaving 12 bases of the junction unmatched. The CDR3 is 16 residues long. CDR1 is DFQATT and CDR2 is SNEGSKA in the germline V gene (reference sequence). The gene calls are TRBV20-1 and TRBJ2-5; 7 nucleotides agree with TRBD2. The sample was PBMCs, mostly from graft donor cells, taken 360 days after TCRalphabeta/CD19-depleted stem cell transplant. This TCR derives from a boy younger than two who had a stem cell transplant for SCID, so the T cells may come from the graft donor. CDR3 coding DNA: TGCAGTGCTAGAGATAGGAGGGGAGGGAAACGGGAGACCCAGTACTTC. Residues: CSARDRRGGKRETQYF.